Shown below are 18 T cell receptor beta chains from a single sample sequenced in a study of T cell responses to AZD1222 COVID-19 vaccine. This table comes from immunoSEQ multiplex PCR, and its TCRdb copy is limited to in-frame clones, with some not included. Of about 150,000 clones listed, approximately 86% were seen once; the top ten hold less than 3%. This material consisted of peripheral blood, taken on day 0 of AZD1222 vaccination. The receptors come from an adult in good health.

This rearrangement joins TRBV18 to TRBJ1-6; no definite D call. The V gene lost 2 bases and the J gene lost 5 bases, with 10 bases spanning the gap. The CDR3 runs 15 residues. Germline assignment: CDR1 KGHSH and CDR2 LQKENI. Here the CDR3 DNA reads TGTGCCAGCTCACCATGGCCATTCAATAATTCACCCCTCCACTTT. It yields the protein CASSPWPFNNSPLHF.

The J gene is TRBJ2-5, the V gene TRBV7-6; weak D call: TRBD1 (5 bases). The V end was cut by 1 base, the J end by 4 bases, with 19 bases between. CDR3 length equals 17 residues. CDR1 is SGHVS and CDR2 is FNYEAQ in the germline V gene. The chain's CDR3 is CASSLGYGAPVGETQYF. The CDR3 nucleotides are TGTGCCAGCAGCTTAGGATATGGGGCCCCCGTTGGAGAGACCCAGTACTTC.

The DNA of the CDR3 is TGTGCCAGCAGTTTATATTCCCCCGGGGAGCTGTTTTTT. As protein: CASSLYSPGELFF. The chain combines TRBV28 with TRBJ2-2; D unresolved. Germline V gives CDR1 MDHEN, CDR2 SYDVKM. This CDR3 comprises 13 residues. Trimming cost V 1 base and J 6 bases, with 6 bases left between them.

V and J are TRBV5-6 and TRBJ1-2, with D unresolved. The CDR3 sequence is 15 residues long. Trimming pared 0 bases from V and 4 bases from J, leaving 13 bases between. The V gene's germline CDR1 is SGHDT and CDR2 YYEEEE. For the CDR3, the DNA is TGTGCCAGCAGCTTGGACAGCGCAAGTCCCTATGGCTACACCTTC. The encoded protein is CASSLDSASPYGYTF.

The chain has TRBV10-1 and TRBJ2-7, with TRBD1 matching 7 bases. The trim removed 3 bases at V and 0 bases at J, leaving 5 bases unmatched. The CDR3 runs 15 residues. CDR1 and CDR2 (germline): WNHNN, SYGVQD (reference sequence). This CDR3 is CASSEGGITSYEQYF. DNA for the CDR3: TGCGCCAGCAGTGAAGGGGGCATCACCTCCTACGAGCAGTACTTC.

To note about this clone: Other nucleotide sequences from this sample produce the same CDR3. The chain employs TRBV3-1 (or the pseudogene TRBV3-2) and TRBJ1-2; perhaps TRBD1 as D (5 bases). The CDR3 contains 16 residues. From germline, CDR1 is LGHDT and CDR2 YNNKEL (reference sequence). Trimming left V 5 bases short and J 6 bases short, with 22 bases between. The CDR3 coding sequence is TGTGCCAGCAGCGCCCGTCTACCGGACACCAAAGATGGCTACACCTTC. Its translation is CASSARLPDTKDGYTF.

The chain links TRBV6-5 to TRBJ1-5; 9 nucleotides align to TRBD1. The CDR3 totals 15 residues. CDR1 and CDR2 (germline): MNHEY, SVGAGI. The junction had 8 bases not matched to a gene; V was cut back by 8 bases and J by 3 bases. CDR3 sequence: CASLGGTGTNQPQHF. CDR3 nucleotides: TGTGCCAGCCTTGGAGGGACAGGGACCAATCAGCCCCAGCATTTT.

The rearrangement uses TRBV10-3 and TRBJ1-4; no clear D gene. Trimming cost V 6 bases and J 8 bases, with 16 bases left between them. Germline V gene data show CDR1 as ENHRY and CDR2 as SYGVKD. This CDR3 is built from 14 residues. CDR3 in amino acids: CAIRAGPTSEKLFF. The DNA for the CDR3 is TGTGCCATCAGGGCCGGGCCGACTTCCGAAAAACTGTTTTTT.

The chain has TRBV5-6 and TRBJ1-6; D gene unclear. Germline CDR1 is SGHDT and CDR2 is YYEEEE. With 4 bases removed from V and 3 bases from J, the gap between germline ends came to 11 bases. The CDR3 is made up of 15 amino acids. The CDR3 coding sequence is TGTGCCAGCAGCCCCCGACCAGGCTATAATTCACCCCTCCACTTT. It translates to CASSPRPGYNSPLHF.

The chain couples TRBV7-2 to TRBJ2-1; D gene ambiguous. CDR1 is SGHTA, CDR2 FQGNSA, per germline. The CDR3 is 14 residues long. Deletions cut 1 base from V and 9 bases from J, with 13 bases between. DNA for the CDR3: TGTGCCAGCAGCTTAGAATCGAGCGACTTTGAGCAGTTCTTC. This gives the protein CASSLESSDFEQFF. The whole variable domain, remainder taken from reference TRBV7-2 and TRBJ2-1, is GAGVSQSPSNKVTEKGKDVELRCDPISGHTALYWYRQSLGQGLEFLIYFQGNSAPDKSGLPSDRFSAERTGGSVSTLTIQRTQQEDSAVYLCASSLESSDFEQFFGPGTRLTVL.

The chain recombines TRBV30 with TRBJ2-1; D is unclear. V dropped 0 bases and J dropped 1 base, with 13 bases sitting between them. CDR3 size: 16 residues. Germline values: CDR1 GTSNPN, CDR2 SVGIG (reference sequence). The DNA of the CDR3 is TGTGCCTGGAGTGTAGTGGGAAGGGAATCCTACAATGAGCAGTTCTTC. Translation: CAWSVVGRESYNEQFF.

The V call is TRBV5-1, the J call TRBJ2-5; 10 bases are shared with TRBD2. V lost 2 bases and J lost 1; bases outside the gene matches: 2. Per the germline V gene, CDR1 is SGHRS and CDR2 is YFSETQ. CDR3 size: 15 residues. CDR3 sequence: CASSLLAGSQETQYF. CDR3 nucleotide sequence: TGCGCCAGCAGCTTACTAGCGGGATCCCAAGAGACCCAGTACTTC.

The chain uses TRBV19 and TRBJ2-2; D possibly corresponds to TRBD2 (6 bases). The CDR3 has 15 residues. Deletions cut 5 bases from V and 7 bases from J, with 17 bases between. Per the germline V gene, CDR1 is LNHDA and CDR2 is SQIVND (reference sequence). The CDR3 nucleotides read TGTGCCAGTAGTGGGCAAGGAGGGCGGGGCGGGGAGCTGTTTTTT. Amino acid sequence: CASSGQGGRGGELFF.

The gene calls are TRBV5-1 and TRBJ2-2; TRBD2 agrees at 15 bases. The V and J ends lost 1 base and 4 bases, in that order; junction bases with no gene match: 8. In germline, CDR1 is SGHRS, CDR2 YFSETQ. The CDR3 length is 19 residues. This CDR3 is CASSLLGTSGGRGTGELFF. The CDR3 DNA follows: TGCGCCAGCAGCTTGCTTGGGACTAGCGGGGGGCGAGGCACCGGGGAGCTGTTTTTT.

The chain links TRBV5-6 to TRBJ2-4; 12 bases are a match to TRBD2. Germline trimming cut 3 bases from V and 6 bases from J; bases unmatched to any gene: 4. The germline V gene has CDR1 SGHDT and CDR2 YYEEEE. The CDR3 spans 15 residues. Here the CDR3 reads CASSSTSGGLNIQYF. CDR3 nucleotides: TGTGCCAGCAGCTCGACTAGCGGGGGATTAAACATTCAGTACTTC.

This rearrangement joins TRBV5-1 to TRBJ1-1, with D tentatively TRBD1 (5 bases). This CDR3 has 15 amino acids. Looked up from germline, CDR1 is SGHRS and CDR2 is YFSETQ. V was pared by 3 bases and J by 0 bases, with 12 bases between. The CDR3: CASSSRQYMNTEAFF. The CDR3 DNA reads TGCGCCAGCAGCTCAAGACAGTACATGAACACTGAAGCTTTCTTT.

In this sample, this clone turned up a few times. The rearrangement uses TRBV27 and TRBJ2-3; a weak D match, TRBD1 (6 bases). Trimming cost V 3 bases and J 0 bases, with 10 bases left between them. Germline CDR1 and CDR2: MNHEY and SMNVEV (reference sequence). The length of the CDR3 is 15 residues. The CDR3 nucleotides are TGTGCCAGCAGTTTGGACAGCCGTAGCACAGATACGCAGTATTTT. Its protein product is CASSLDSRSTDTQYF.

The rearrangement joins TRBV21-1 to TRBJ1-2; the D segment call TRBD1 is taken from the table without a DNA check. TRBV21-1 is a listed pseudogene. The CDR3 consists of 15 residues. As DNA, the CDR3 is TGTGCCAGCAGCAAGACAGGCAACCTACTCTATGGCTACACCTTC. Its protein product is CASSKTGNLLYGYTF.